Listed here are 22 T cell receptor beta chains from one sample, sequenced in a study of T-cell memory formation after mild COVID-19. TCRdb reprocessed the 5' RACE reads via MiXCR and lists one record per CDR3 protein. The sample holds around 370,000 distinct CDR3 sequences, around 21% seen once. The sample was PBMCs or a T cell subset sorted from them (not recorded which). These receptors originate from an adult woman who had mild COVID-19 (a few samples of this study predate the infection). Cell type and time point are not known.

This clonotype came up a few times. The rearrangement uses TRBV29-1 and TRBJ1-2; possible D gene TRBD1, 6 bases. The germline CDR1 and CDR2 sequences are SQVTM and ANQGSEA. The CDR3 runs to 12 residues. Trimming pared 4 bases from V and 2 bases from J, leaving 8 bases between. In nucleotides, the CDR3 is TGCAGCGTTGCGGACAGAAACTATGGCTACACCTTC. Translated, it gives CSVADRNYGYTF. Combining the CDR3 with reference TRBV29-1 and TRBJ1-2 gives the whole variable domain SAVISQKPSRDICQRGTSLTIQCQVDSQVTMMFWYRQQPGQSLTLIATANQGSEATYESGFVIDKFPISRPNLTFSTLTVSNMSPEDSSIYLCSVADRNYGYTFGSGTRLTVV.

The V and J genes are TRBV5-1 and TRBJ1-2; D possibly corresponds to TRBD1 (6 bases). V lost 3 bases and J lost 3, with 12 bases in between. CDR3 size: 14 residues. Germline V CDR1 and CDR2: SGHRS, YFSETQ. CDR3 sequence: CASSSTGRYYGYTF. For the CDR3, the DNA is TGCGCCAGCAGCTCTACAGGGAGATACTATGGCTACACCTTC. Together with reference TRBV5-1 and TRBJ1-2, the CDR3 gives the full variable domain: KAGVTQTPRYLIKTRGQQVTLSCSPISGHRSVSWYQQTPGQGLQFLFEYFSETQRNKGNFPGRFSGRQFSNSRSEMNVSTLELGDSALYLCASSSTGRYYGYTFGSGTRLTVV.

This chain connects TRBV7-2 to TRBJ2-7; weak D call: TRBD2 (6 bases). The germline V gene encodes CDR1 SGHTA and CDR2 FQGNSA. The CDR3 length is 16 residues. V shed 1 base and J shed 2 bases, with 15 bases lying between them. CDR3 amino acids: CASSLVGGTVTYEQYF. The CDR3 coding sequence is TGTGCCAGCAGCTTAGTAGGAGGGACCGTGACCTACGAGCAGTACTTC.

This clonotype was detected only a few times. CDR3 sequence: CASSLGRGVGETQYF. DNA of the CDR3: TGTGCCAGCAGCTTAGGCCGGGGGGTAGGGGAGACCCAGTACTTC. The gene calls are TRBV7-9 and TRBJ2-5; 7 bases agree with TRBD2. V dropped 1 base and J dropped 5; count of bases not matched to a gene: 7. Germline CDR1 SEHNR, CDR2 FQNEAQ (reference sequence). The CDR3 runs to 15 residues.

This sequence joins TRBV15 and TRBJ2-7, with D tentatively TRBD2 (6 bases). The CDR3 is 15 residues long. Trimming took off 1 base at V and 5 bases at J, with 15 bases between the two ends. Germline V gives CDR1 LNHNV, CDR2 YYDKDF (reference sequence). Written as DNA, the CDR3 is TGTGCCACCAGCAGAGGGGGGGATCCTTACGACGAGCAGTACTTC. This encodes CATSRGGDPYDEQYF.

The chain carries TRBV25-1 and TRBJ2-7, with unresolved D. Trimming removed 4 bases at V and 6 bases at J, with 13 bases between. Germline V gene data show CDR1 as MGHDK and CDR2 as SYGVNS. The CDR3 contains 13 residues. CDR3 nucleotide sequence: TGTGCCAGCAGTGGAGACGGTGGTGGCGAGCAGTACTTC. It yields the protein CASSGDGGGEQYF.

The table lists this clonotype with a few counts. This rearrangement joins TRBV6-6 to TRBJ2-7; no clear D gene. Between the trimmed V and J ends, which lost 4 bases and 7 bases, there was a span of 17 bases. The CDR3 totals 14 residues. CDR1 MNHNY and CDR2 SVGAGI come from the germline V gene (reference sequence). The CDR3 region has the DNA TGTGCCAGCAGTTTCTCCTCGGGTTACGAAGAGCAGTACTTC. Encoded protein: CASSFSSGYEEQYF.

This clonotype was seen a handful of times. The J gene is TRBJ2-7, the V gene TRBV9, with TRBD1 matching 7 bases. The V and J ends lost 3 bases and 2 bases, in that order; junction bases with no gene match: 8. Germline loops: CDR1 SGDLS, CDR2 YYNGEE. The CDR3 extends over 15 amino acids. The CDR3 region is CASSARDRDTYEQYF. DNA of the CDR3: TGTGCCAGCAGCGCCCGGGACAGAGATACCTACGAGCAGTACTTC.

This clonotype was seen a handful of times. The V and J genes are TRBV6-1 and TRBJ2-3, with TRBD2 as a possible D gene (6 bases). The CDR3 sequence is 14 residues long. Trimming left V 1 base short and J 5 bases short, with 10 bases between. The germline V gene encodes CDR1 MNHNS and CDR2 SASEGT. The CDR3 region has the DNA TGTGCCAGCAGTGAAGGCCGGGGAGGAGATACGCAGTATTTT. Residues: CASSEGRGGDTQYF.

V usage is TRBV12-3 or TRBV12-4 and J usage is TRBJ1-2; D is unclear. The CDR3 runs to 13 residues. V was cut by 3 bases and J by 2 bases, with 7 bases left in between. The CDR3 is CASSLVPNYGYTF. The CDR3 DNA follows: TGTGCCAGCAGTTTGGTTCCGAACTATGGCTACACCTTC.

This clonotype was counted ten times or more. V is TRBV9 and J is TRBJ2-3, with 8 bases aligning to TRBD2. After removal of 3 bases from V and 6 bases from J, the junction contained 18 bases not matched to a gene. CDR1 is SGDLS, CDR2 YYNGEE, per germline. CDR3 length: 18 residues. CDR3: CASSAHTSTGGLSDTQYF. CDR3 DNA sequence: TGTGCCAGCAGCGCCCACACTTCGACGGGAGGGCTGTCGGATACGCAGTATTTT.

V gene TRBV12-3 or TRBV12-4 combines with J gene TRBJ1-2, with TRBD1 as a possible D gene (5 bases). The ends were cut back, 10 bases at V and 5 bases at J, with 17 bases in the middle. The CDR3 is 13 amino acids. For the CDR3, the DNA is TGTGCCACCGACACCTCCTCAGGGTATGGCTACACCTTC. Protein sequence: CATDTSSGYGYTF.

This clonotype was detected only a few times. The CDR3 here is CASTLETGELFF. CDR3 bases: TGTGCCAGCACCTTGGAGACCGGGGAGCTGTTTTTT. V usage is TRBV7-9 and J usage is TRBJ2-2; D gene unclear. This CDR3 spans 12 amino acids. Germline lookup yields CDR1 SEHNR and CDR2 FQNEAQ (reference sequence). V lost 7 bases to trimming and J lost 5 bases, with 8 bases between them.

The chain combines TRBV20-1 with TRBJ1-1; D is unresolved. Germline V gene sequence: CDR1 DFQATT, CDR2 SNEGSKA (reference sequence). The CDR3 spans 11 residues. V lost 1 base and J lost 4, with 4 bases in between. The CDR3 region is CSARVATEAFF. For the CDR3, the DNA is TGCAGTGCTAGAGTCGCCACTGAAGCTTTCTTT.

CDR3 coding DNA: TGTGCCAGCAGAGACAGGGGCAATCAGCCCCAGCATTTT. It specifies CASRDRGNQPQHF. The chain employs TRBV19 and TRBJ1-5, with 7 bases that match TRBD1. The CDR3 spans 13 residues. J lost 2 bases, V lost 9 bases, and 4 bases had no gene match. Germline CDR1 is LNHDA and CDR2 is SQIVND (reference sequence).

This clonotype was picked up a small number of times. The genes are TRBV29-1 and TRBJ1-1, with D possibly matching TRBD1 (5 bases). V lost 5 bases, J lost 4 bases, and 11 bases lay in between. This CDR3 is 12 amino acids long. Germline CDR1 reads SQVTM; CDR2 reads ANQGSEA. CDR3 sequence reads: CSVPRGATEAFF. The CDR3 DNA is TGCAGCGTTCCCCGTGGGGCCACTGAAGCTTTCTTT.

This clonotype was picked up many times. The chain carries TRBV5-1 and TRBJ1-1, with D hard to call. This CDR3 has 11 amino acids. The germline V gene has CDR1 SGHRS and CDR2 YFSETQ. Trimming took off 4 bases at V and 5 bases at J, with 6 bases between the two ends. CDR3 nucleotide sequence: TGCGCCAGCAGCACCGGAACTGAAGCTTTCTTT. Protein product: CASSTGTEAFF.

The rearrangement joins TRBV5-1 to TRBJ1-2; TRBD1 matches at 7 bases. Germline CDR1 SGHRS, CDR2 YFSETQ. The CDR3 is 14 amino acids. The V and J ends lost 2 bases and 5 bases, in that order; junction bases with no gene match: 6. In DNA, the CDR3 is TGCGCCAGCAGCTTTGGGACAGCAATATATGGCTACACCTTC. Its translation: CASSFGTAIYGYTF.

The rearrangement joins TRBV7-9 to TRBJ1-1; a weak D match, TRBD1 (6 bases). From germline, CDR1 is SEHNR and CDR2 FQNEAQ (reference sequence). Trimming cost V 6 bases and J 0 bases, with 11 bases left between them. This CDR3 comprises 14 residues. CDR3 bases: TGTGCCAGCAGGCTGACAGGCTTGAACACTGAAGCTTTCTTT. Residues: CASRLTGLNTEAFF.

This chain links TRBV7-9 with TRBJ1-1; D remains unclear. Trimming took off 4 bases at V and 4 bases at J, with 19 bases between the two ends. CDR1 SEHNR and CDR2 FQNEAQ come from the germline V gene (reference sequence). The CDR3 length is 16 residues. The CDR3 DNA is TGTGCCAGCAGCTCTAACGTCAAAATCGAGTTCACTGAAGCTTTCTTT. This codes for CASSSNVKIEFTEAFF.

The CDR3 DNA follows: TGCGCCAGCAGCCAAGATGAGGGCGGTTTCGAGTTCAATGAGCAGTTCTTC. Protein: CASSQDEGGFEFNEQFF. This chain connects TRBV4-3 to TRBJ2-1, with D possibly being TRBD2 (5 bases). The CDR3 is 17 residues long. Germline lookup yields CDR1 LGHNA and CDR2 YSLEER. Trimming took off 0 bases at V and 6 bases at J, with 18 bases between the two ends.

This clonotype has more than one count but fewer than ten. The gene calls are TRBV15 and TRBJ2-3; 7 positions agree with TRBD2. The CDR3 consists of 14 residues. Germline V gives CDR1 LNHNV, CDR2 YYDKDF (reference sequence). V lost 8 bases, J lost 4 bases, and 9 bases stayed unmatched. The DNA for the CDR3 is TGTGCCACCTGGCGAGCGGGGACCGCAGATACGCAGTATTTT. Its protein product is CATWRAGTADTQYF.